Presented here are 30 T cell receptor beta chains from one specimen sequenced in a study of blood T cell repertoires in COVID-19. The assay was immunoSEQ multiplex PCR, and TCRdb's table has in-frame clones only and misses some. The sample includes around 100,000 clones, around four fifths of them seen just once. The sequenced sample was peripheral blood. The receptors shown here come from a man in his 70s with acute or convalescent COVID-19.

The chain uses TRBV5-6 and TRBJ2-7; 8 bases align to TRBD2. The germline V gene encodes CDR1 SGHDT and CDR2 YYEEEE. The V segment lost 5 bases and the J segment 3 bases; nucleotides outside the gene matches: 10. This CDR3 region has 15 residues. Here the CDR3 reads CASRVRGLGIYEQYF. CDR3 nucleotide sequence: TGTGCCAGCAGAGTGAGGGGACTAGGGATCTACGAGCAGTACTTC. Looking up the rest from reference TRBV5-6 and TRBJ2-7 gives the full variable domain: DAGVTQSPTHLIKTRGQQVTLRCSPKSGHDTVSWYQQALGQGPQFIFQYYEEEERQRGNFPDRFSGHQFPNYSSELNVNALLLGDSALYLCASRVRGLGIYEQYFGPGTRLTVT.

This clone was counted between two and nine times. The chain couples TRBV9 to TRBJ2-3; 10 nucleotides align to TRBD1. CDR1 is SGDLS and CDR2 is YYNGEE in the germline V gene. This CDR3 region has 15 residues. V dropped 3 bases and J dropped 5; count of bases not matched to a gene: 6. CDR3 DNA sequence: TGTGCCAGCAGCGCCTCGACAGGGGGCAGAGATACGCAGTATTTT. Its translation is CASSASTGGRDTQYF.

This clone appeared once. The CDR3 region is CASSQETPRQGKSPLHF. For the CDR3, the DNA is TGTGCCAGCAGCCAAGAAACGCCCCGACAGGGGAAATCACCCCTCCACTTT. The V call is TRBV14, the J call TRBJ1-6; 8 bases match TRBD1. The germline gives CDR1 SGHDN, CDR2 FVKESK. The CDR3 totals 17 residues. The junction had 11 bases not matched to a gene; V was cut back by 0 bases and J by 10 bases.

V and J are TRBV7-9 and TRBJ2-3, with 9 bases identical to TRBD2. Germline V gene data show CDR1 as SEHNR and CDR2 as FQNEAQ (reference sequence). The CDR3 spans 15 residues. J gave up 5 bases and V 1 base, and 4 bases lay outside the gene matches. CDR3 residues: CASSLESGRRDTQYF. The CDR3 DNA follows: TGTGCCAGCAGCTTAGAAAGCGGGAGGCGAGATACGCAGTATTTT.

The chain links TRBV25-1 to TRBJ2-4; D not resolved. Germline CDR1 MGHDK, CDR2 SYGVNS. This CDR3 has 16 amino acids. Between the trimmed V and J ends, which lost 2 bases and 1 base, there was a span of 12 bases. In nucleotides, the CDR3 is TGTGCCAGCAGTGAACCTCAACCCGGGGCCAAAAACATTCAGTACTTC. Translating it yields CASSEPQPGAKNIQYF.

The V and J genes are TRBV29-1 and TRBJ2-1, with D perhaps matching TRBD1 (6 bases). Germline V CDR1 and CDR2: SQVTM, ANQGSEA. CDR3 length: 16 residues. Trimming took 3 bases from V and 3 from J, leaving 18 bases between them. CDR3 amino acids: CSVEPHGQSFYNEQFF. The CDR3 DNA sequence: TGCAGCGTTGAGCCCCATGGACAGAGTTTCTACAATGAGCAGTTCTTC.

V gene TRBV7-8 combines with J gene TRBJ2-7; a weak D match, TRBD1 (6 bases). The CDR3 sequence is 15 residues long. V dropped 4 bases and J dropped 2 bases, with 15 bases sitting between them. Germline CDR1 SGHVS, CDR2 FQNEAQ. The CDR3 coding sequence is TGTGCCAGCAGCTCCCTGGACAGAAACACCTACGAGCAGTACTTC. Amino acid sequence: CASSSLDRNTYEQYF.

This clone turned up a few times. Other DNA sequences in the sample encode the same CDR3. CDR3: CASSQTGTTGELFF. As DNA, the CDR3 is TGCGCCAGCAGCCAAACAGGGACCACCGGGGAGCTGTTTTTT. The V and J genes are TRBV5-1 and TRBJ2-2; D perhaps matches TRBD1 (6 bases). CDR1 and CDR2 (germline): SGHRS, YFSETQ. The CDR3 length is 14 residues. V shed 4 bases and J shed 4 bases, with 11 bases lying between them.

The chain links TRBV19 to TRBJ1-2; D possibly corresponds to TRBD1 (6 bases). The germline V gene encodes CDR1 LNHDA and CDR2 SQIVND (reference sequence). Trimming took 4 bases from V and 4 from J, leaving 13 bases between them. The CDR3 extends over 14 amino acids. As DNA, the CDR3 is TGTGCCAGTAGTAATACAGGACAGCTCTATGGCTACACCTTC. Translation: CASSNTGQLYGYTF.

This clone appeared a single time. V and J are TRBV18 and TRBJ1-4; 9 nucleotides line up with TRBD1. J lost 8 bases, V lost 3 bases, and 7 bases had no gene match. The CDR3 has 15 amino acids. Per germline, CDR1 KGHSH and CDR2 LQKENI. CDR3 DNA: TGTGCCAGCTCACCGCTCACAGGGGGCGGGGAAAAACTGTTTTTT. Amino acids: CASSPLTGGGEKLFF. Filled out from reference TRBV18 and TRBJ1-4, the complete variable domain reads NAGVMQNPRHLVRRRGQEARLRCSPMKGHSHVYWYRQLPEEGLKFMVYLQKENIIDESGMPKERFSAEFPKEGPSILRIQQVVRGDSAAYFCASSPLTGGGEKLFFGSGTQLSVL.

This chain links TRBV28 with TRBJ1-5; D is uncertain. Germline V lookup: CDR1 MDHEN, CDR2 SYDVKM. CDR3 length: 13 residues. Trimming took 5 bases from V and 4 from J, leaving 9 bases between them. The DNA of the CDR3 is TGTGCCAGCAGTCAAGTCACAAATCAGCCCCAGCATTTT. It codes for CASSQVTNQPQHF.

This chain uses TRBV20-1 with TRBJ1-1, with a possible D match to TRBD1 (6 bases). The CDR3 extends over 11 amino acids. CDR1 is DFQATT, CDR2 SNEGSKA, per germline (reference sequence). Trimming removed 6 bases at V and 12 bases at J, with 17 bases between. Here the CDR3 reads CSAAQQGFSFF. CDR3 coding DNA: TGCAGTGCCGCCCAACAGGGTTTCTCTTTCTTT.

This clone was counted only a few times. The V and J genes are TRBV6-1 and TRBJ2-7, with a possible D match to TRBD1 (5 bases). CDR1 and CDR2 from the germline V gene are MNHNS and SASEGT. V lost 3 bases and J lost 3, with 15 bases in between. This CDR3 has 15 amino acids. This chain's CDR3 is CASSDNPRASYEQYF. CDR3 DNA sequence: TGTGCCAGCAGTGATAATCCCAGGGCTAGCTACGAGCAGTACTTC.

The rearrangement uses TRBV7-2 and TRBJ2-2, with D tentatively TRBD2 (6 bases). V was cut by 1 base and J by 4 bases, with 22 bases left in between. The CDR3 covers 19 residues. Looked up from germline, CDR1 is SGHTA and CDR2 is FQGNSA. DNA of the CDR3: TGTGCCAGCAGCTTAGGGGGCTCGACTAGGCCGTCGTCCACCGGGGAGCTGTTTTTT. Protein: CASSLGGSTRPSSTGELFF.

The V gene is TRBV5-6, the J gene TRBJ1-1, with D perhaps matching TRBD1 (5 bases). V was shortened by 3 bases and J by 4 bases, with 16 bases between the two germline ends. The CDR3 is 15 residues long. Germline CDR1 reads SGHDT; CDR2 reads YYEEEE. The DNA of the CDR3 is TGTGCCAGCAGCTCTAGGGCAAGGGGAATCACTGAAGCTTTCTTT. Amino acid sequence: CASSSRARGITEAFF.

This clone has only one observation. The rearrangement uses TRBV13 and TRBJ1-2, with TRBD1 matching 7 bases. Per germline, CDR1 PRHDT and CDR2 FYEKMQ (reference sequence). CDR3 length: 14 residues. V was pared by 4 bases and J by 7 bases, with 9 bases of the junction left unmatched. CDR3 sequence reads: CASSSGTEKIGYTF. In DNA, the CDR3 is TGTGCCAGCAGCTCCGGGACAGAGAAGATTGGCTACACCTTC. Full variable domain (outside the CDR3, taken from reference TRBV13 and TRBJ1-2): AAGVIQSPRHLIKEKRETATLKCYPIPRHDTVYWYQQGPGQDPQFLISFYEKMQSDKGSIPDRFSAQQFSDYHSELNMSSLELGDSALYFCASSSGTEKIGYTFGSGTRLTVV.

In nucleotides, the CDR3 is TGTGCCAGCAGTGGGACAGGGGGGGGCTATGGCTACACCTTC. Its protein product is CASSGTGGGYGYTF. This chain uses TRBV28 with TRBJ1-2; 11 positions match TRBD1. The CDR3 runs 14 residues. Germline-derived CDR1 and CDR2 are MDHEN and SYDVKM. Trimming at V came to 5 bases and at J to 4 bases, leaving 3 bases not matched to a gene.

The J gene is TRBJ2-1, the V gene TRBV30; 11 nucleotides agree with TRBD2. The CDR3 extends over 17 amino acids. Germline V lookup: CDR1 GTSNPN, CDR2 SVGIG (reference sequence). V lost 2 bases and J lost 2; bases outside the gene matches: 8. Here the CDR3 reads CAWSLSLAGEPYNEQFF. Written as DNA, the CDR3 is TGTGCCTGGAGTCTATCACTAGCGGGAGAGCCCTACAATGAGCAGTTCTTC.

V and J are TRBV5-1 and TRBJ1-5; 7 bases map to TRBD1. Germline V gives CDR1 SGHRS, CDR2 YFSETQ. The ends lost 0 bases at V and 6 bases at J; junction bases unmatched: 9. The length of the CDR3 is 16 residues. Here the CDR3 DNA reads TGCGCCAGCAGCTTGGAAGGAGGGGGCCAAGGTCAGCCCCAGCATTTT. The encoded protein is CASSLEGGGQGQPQHF.

This clone appeared once. The rearrangement uses TRBV30 and TRBJ1-2; TRBD1 is a possible D gene (5 bases). The CDR3 runs to 13 residues. CDR1 and CDR2 (germline): GTSNPN, SVGIG (reference sequence). The germline V and J ends were trimmed by 5 bases and 4 bases, with 14 bases remaining between them. The DNA of the CDR3 is TGTGCCTGGGAACGACAGCTGATCTATGGCTACACCTTC. It encodes CAWERQLIYGYTF. Combining the CDR3 with reference TRBV30 and TRBJ1-2 gives the whole variable domain SQTIHQWPATLVQPVGSPLSLECTVEGTSNPNLYWYRQAAGRGLQLLFYSVGIGQISSEVPQNLSASRPQDRQFILSSKKLLLSDSGFYLCAWERQLIYGYTFGSGTRLTVV.

The sample holds a few counts of this clone. The chain carries TRBV5-1 and TRBJ2-7, with 10 bases identical to TRBD2. The CDR3 has 15 residues. Trimming removed 3 bases from V and 2 bases from J; junction bases left unmatched: 5. In germline, CDR1 is SGHRS, CDR2 YFSETQ. The CDR3 protein is CASSWSGTSAYEQYF. The CDR3 region has the DNA TGCGCCAGCAGCTGGTCCGGGACTAGCGCCTACGAGCAGTACTTC.

This clone was seen only once. This chain joins TRBV14 and TRBJ1-3, with a tentative D call TRBD1 (6 bases). Trimming took 3 bases from V and 7 from J, leaving 22 bases between them. Germline CDR1 reads SGHDN; CDR2 reads FVKESK. The CDR3 loop spans 17 amino acids. The CDR3 is CASSQGFTGFRFNTIYF. The CDR3 nucleotides are TGTGCCAGCAGCCAGGGTTTTACAGGGTTCCGTTTCAACACCATATATTTT.

This chain joins TRBV5-1 and TRBJ1-3; D unclear. Germline lookup yields CDR1 SGHRS and CDR2 YFSETQ. Trimming took off 4 bases at V and 3 bases at J, with 11 bases between the two ends. The CDR3 has 14 residues. CDR3 sequence (DNA): TGCGCCAGCAGCGGCGGAGGGTTTGGAAACACCATATATTTT. It specifies CASSGGGFGNTIYF.

This clone was observed a single time. This chain links TRBV6-5 with TRBJ2-3; 9 bases are a match to TRBD1. Germline V gene data show CDR1 as MNHEY and CDR2 as SVGAGI. V gave up 6 bases and J gave up 4 bases; unmatched junction bases: 8. The CDR3 is made up of 15 amino acids. CDR3 DNA: TGTGCCAGCAGCCACGGGACAGGGTATCCAGATACGCAGTATTTT. This codes for CASSHGTGYPDTQYF.

The chain uses TRBV5-1 and TRBJ2-1; 9 bases align to TRBD1. The V gene's germline CDR1 is SGHRS and CDR2 YFSETQ. J gave up 7 bases and V 6 bases, and 8 bases lay outside the gene matches. There are 14 residues in the CDR3. CDR3 DNA: TGCGCCAGCAAATCGGGGACAGGGAATAATGAGCAGTTCTTC. Translation gives CASKSGTGNNEQFF. Full variable domain (rest looked up from reference TRBV5-1 and TRBJ2-1): KAGVTQTPRYLIKTRGQQVTLSCSPISGHRSVSWYQQTPGQGLQFLFEYFSETQRNKGNFPGRFSGRQFSNSRSEMNVSTLELGDSALYLCASKSGTGNNEQFFGPGTRLTVL.

The chain combines TRBV18 with TRBJ1-1; a weak D match, TRBD1 (5 bases). Trimming removed 4 bases from V and 2 bases from J, with 17 bases in between. The CDR3 totals 16 residues. Germline lookup yields CDR1 KGHSH and CDR2 LQKENI. DNA of the CDR3: TGTGCCAGCTCACAACAGGCCCATGGACCCAACACTGAAGCTTTCTTT. This sequence encodes CASSQQAHGPNTEAFF.

The V call is TRBV19, the J call TRBJ1-2; weak D call: TRBD1 (5 bases). Germline V gene data show CDR1 as LNHDA and CDR2 as SQIVND (reference sequence). The V gene lost 4 bases and the J gene lost 5 bases, with 17 bases spanning the gap. This CDR3 is 15 amino acids long. CDR3 in DNA: TGTGCCAGTAGTAAGGGAAAAACAGGCATATATGGCTACACCTTC. This encodes CASSKGKTGIYGYTF.

Regarding this clone: Other DNA variants within this sample encode the same CDR3. This chain connects TRBV28 to TRBJ2-3, with D hard to call. V was shortened by 2 bases and J by 0 bases, with 6 bases between the two germline ends. Germline V lookup: CDR1 MDHEN, CDR2 SYDVKM. The CDR3 is made up of 14 amino acids. The CDR3 region has the DNA TGTGCCAGCAGTTTAACAGCTAGCACAGATACGCAGTATTTT. Amino acid sequence: CASSLTASTDTQYF.

The genes are TRBV7-3 and TRBJ1-6, with TRBD1 matching over 7 bases. The V gene end was trimmed by 1 base and the J gene end by 0 bases; junction bases not matched to a gene: 15. There are 21 residues in the CDR3. The germline V gene has CDR1 SGHTA and CDR2 FQGTGA. The CDR3 loop reads CASSLISDRYGRGSYNSPLHF. The CDR3 bases are TGTGCCAGCAGCTTAATTTCGGACAGGTATGGCCGGGGCTCCTATAATTCACCCCTCCACTTT.

The V gene is TRBV28, the J gene TRBJ1-5, with D unresolved. CDR1 MDHEN and CDR2 SYDVKM come from the germline V gene. V gave up 1 base and J gave up 1 base, with 5 bases separating them. The CDR3 has 14 amino acids. CDR3 residues: CASSLSSSNQPQHF. The DNA of the CDR3 is TGTGCCAGCAGTTTATCTTCCAGCAATCAGCCCCAGCATTTT.